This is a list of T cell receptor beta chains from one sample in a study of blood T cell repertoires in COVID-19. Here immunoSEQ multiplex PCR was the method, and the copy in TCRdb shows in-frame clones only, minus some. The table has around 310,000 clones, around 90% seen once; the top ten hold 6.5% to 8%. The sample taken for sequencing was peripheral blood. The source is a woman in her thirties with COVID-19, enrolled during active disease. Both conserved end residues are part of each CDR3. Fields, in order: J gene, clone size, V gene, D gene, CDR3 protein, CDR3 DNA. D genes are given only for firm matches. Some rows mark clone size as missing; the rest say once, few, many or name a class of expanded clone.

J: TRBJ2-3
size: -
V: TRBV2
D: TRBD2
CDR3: CASSVASLAGGSTDTQYF
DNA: TGTGCCAGCAGTGTCGCTTCCCTAGCGGGAGGGAGCACAGATACGCAGTATTTT

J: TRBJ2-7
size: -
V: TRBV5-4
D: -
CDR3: CASSAFSGDSYEQYF
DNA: TGTGCCAGCAGCGCCTTCAGCGGTGATTCCTACGAGCAGTACTTC

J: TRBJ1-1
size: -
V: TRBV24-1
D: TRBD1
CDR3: CATSEFDRGEAFF
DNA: TGTGCCACCAGTGAATTCGACAGGGGTGAAGCTTTCTTT

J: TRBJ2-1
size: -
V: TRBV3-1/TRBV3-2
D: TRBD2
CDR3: CASSQERLAGGQFF
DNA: TGTGCCAGCAGCCAAGAGAGGCTAGCGGGGGGGCAGTTCTTC

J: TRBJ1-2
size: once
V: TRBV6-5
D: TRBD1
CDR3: CASSSDRDYGYTF
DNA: TGTGCCAGCAGCTCCGACAGGGACTATGGCTACACCTTC

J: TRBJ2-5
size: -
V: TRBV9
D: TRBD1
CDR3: CASSAGTGTRAETQYF
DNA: TGTGCCAGCAGCGCCGGGACAGGGACGCGAGCCGAGACCCAGTACTTC

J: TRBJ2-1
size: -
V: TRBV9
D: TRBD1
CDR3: CASSVATGGSSYNEQFF
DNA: TGTGCCAGCAGCGTAGCCACAGGGGGTAGCTCCTACAATGAGCAGTTCTTC

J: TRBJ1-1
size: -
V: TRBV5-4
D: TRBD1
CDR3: CASSFRTGSNTEAFF
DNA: TGTGCCAGCAGCTTTCGGACAGGGTCGAACACTGAAGCTTTCTTT

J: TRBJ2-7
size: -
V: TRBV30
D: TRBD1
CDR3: CAWTRTGTLYEQYF
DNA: TGTGCCTGGACCCGGACAGGGACGCTCTACGAGCAGTACTTC

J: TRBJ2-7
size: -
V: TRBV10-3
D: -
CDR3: CAISEGPLSGYEQYF
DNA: TGTGCCATCAGTGAGGGTCCCCTTTCGGGCTACGAGCAGTACTTC

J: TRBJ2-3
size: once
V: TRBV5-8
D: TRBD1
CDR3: CAIGTGLPDTQYF
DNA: TGTGCTATAGGGACAGGGCTTCCAGATACGCAGTATTTT

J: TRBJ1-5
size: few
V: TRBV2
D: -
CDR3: CASSMEQGGEQPQHF
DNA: TGTGCCAGCAGTATGGAGCAGGGCGGTGAGCAGCCCCAGCATTTT

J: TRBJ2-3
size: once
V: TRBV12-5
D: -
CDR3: CASGLGKADTYSTDTQYF
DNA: TGTGCTAGTGGTCTAGGGAAAGCGGATACATACAGCACAGATACGCAGTATTTT

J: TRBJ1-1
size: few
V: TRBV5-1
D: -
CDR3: CASSQANLYEAFF
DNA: TGCGCCAGCAGCCAGGCGAACCTATATGAAGCTTTCTTT

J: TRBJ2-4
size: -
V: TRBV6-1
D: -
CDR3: CASSSGLLNIQYF
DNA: TGTGCCAGCAGTTCGGGACTGCTAAACATTCAGTACTTC

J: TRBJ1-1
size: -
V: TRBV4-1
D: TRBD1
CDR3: CASSRDRGVGTEAFF
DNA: TGCGCCAGCAGTCGGGACAGGGGCGTGGGCACTGAAGCTTTCTTT

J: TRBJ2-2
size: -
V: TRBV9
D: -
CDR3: CASSPEDSNTGELFF
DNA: TGTGCCAGCAGCCCGGAGGACTCAAACACCGGGGAGCTGTTTTTT

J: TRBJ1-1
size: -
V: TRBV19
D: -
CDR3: CATDDRPRGMNTEAFF
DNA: TGTGCCACGGATGACCGACCTCGGGGAATGAACACTGAAGCTTTCTTT

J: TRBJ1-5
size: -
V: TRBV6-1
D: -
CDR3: CASSEYGVPQHF
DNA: TGTGCCAGCAGTGAATACGGAGTGCCCCAGCATTTT

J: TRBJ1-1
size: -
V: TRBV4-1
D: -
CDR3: CASSQEPTGNTEAFF
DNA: TGCGCCAGCAGCCAAGAGCCTACAGGGAACACTGAAGCTTTCTTT

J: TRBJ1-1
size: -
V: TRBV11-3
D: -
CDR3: CASSLYMNTEAFF
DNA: TGTGCCAGCAGCTTATATATGAACACTGAAGCTTTCTTT

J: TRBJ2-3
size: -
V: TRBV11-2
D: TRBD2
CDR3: CASSLLAGGYDTQYF
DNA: TGTGCCAGCAGCCTACTAGCGGGAGGTTACGATACGCAGTATTTT

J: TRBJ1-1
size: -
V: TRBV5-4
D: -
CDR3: CASSPGTSPNTEAFF
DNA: TGTGCCAGCAGCCCGGGGACATCCCCGAACACTGAAGCTTTCTTT

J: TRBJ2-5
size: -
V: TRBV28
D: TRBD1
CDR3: CASSWELDRRRETQYF
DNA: TGTGCCAGCAGTTGGGAACTGGACAGGCGGCGGGAGACCCAGTACTTC

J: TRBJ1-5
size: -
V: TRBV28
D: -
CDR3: CASSLWVGDQPQHF
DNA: TGTGCCAGCAGTTTATGGGTGGGCGATCAGCCCCAGCATTTT

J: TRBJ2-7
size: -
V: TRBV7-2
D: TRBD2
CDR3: CASRVAGGYEQYF
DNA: TGTGCCAGCAGGGTAGCGGGAGGTTACGAGCAGTACTTC

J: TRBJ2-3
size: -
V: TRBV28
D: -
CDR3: CASSRGLWGDTQYF
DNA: TGTGCCAGCAGTCGAGGACTCTGGGGAGATACGCAGTATTTT

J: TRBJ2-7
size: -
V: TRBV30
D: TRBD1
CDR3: CAWNRDRISYEQYF
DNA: TGTGCCTGGAACCGGGACAGGATTTCCTACGAGCAGTACTTC

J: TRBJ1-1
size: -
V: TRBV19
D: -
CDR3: CASQNYRLEAFF
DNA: TGTGCCAGTCAAAATTACAGGCTTGAAGCTTTCTTT

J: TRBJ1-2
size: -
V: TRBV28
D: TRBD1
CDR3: CASSLTARGPFNYGYTF
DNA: TGTGCCAGCAGTTTAACGGCCAGGGGGCCCTTCAACTATGGCTACACCTTC

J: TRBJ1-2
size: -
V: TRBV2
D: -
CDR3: CASSEDRVSYGYTF
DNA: TGTGCCAGCAGTGAAGACAGGGTGAGCTATGGCTACACCTTC

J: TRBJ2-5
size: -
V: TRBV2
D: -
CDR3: CASSGGAFQETQYF
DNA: TGTGCCAGCAGTGGAGGAGCGTTCCAAGAGACCCAGTACTTC

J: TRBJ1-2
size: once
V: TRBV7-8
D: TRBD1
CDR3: CASSPLGQGAGGYTF
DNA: TGTGCCAGCAGCCCACTCGGACAGGGGGCAGGCGGCTACACCTTC

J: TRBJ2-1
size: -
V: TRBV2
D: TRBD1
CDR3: CASLGGDSINEQFF
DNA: TGTGCCAGCTTAGGTGGGGACAGTATCAATGAGCAGTTCTTC

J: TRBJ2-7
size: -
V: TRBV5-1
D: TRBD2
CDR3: CASSAGTSGRISYEQYF
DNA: TGCGCCAGCAGCGCTGGGACTAGCGGGCGAATCTCCTACGAGCAGTACTTC

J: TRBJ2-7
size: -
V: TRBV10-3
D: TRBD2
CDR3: CAISAPGTSGTYEQYF
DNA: TGTGCCATCAGCGCCCCCGGGACTAGCGGAACCTACGAGCAGTACTTC

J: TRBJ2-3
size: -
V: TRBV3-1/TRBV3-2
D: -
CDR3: CASSRELLTDTQYF
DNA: TGTGCCAGCAGCAGGGAGTTGCTCACAGATACGCAGTATTTT

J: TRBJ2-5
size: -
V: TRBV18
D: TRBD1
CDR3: CASSPFGTGDETQYF
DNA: TGTGCCAGCTCACCCTTCGGGACAGGGGACGAGACCCAGTACTTC

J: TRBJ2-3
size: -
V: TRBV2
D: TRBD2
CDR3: CASSEGLAGDDTQYF
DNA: TGTGCCAGCAGTGAAGGGCTAGCGGGAGACGATACGCAGTATTTT

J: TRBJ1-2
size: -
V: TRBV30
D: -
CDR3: CVERTDHNYGYTF
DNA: TGCGTAGAAAGGACAGACCATAACTATGGCTACACCTTC

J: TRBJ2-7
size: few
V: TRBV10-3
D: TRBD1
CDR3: CAISDPGTGGFYEQYF
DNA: TGTGCCATCAGTGACCCCGGGACAGGGGGCTTCTACGAGCAGTACTTC

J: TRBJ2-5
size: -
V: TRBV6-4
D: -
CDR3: CASSDRRRQETQYF
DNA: TGTGCCAGCAGTGACAGGAGGCGCCAAGAGACCCAGTACTTC

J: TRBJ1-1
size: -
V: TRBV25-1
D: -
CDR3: CASSESAGRGRTEAFF
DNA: TGTGCCAGCAGTGAATCCGCGGGGCGGGGGCGGACTGAAGCTTTCTTT

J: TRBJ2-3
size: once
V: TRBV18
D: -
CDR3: CASSQPNRSPTDTQYF
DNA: TGTGCCAGCTCACAACCAAACAGGTCCCCCACAGATACGCAGTATTTT

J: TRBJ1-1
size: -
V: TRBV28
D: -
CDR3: CASSLSAVRLNTEAFF
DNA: TGTGCCAGCAGTTTATCAGCGGTGAGGTTGAACACTGAAGCTTTCTTT

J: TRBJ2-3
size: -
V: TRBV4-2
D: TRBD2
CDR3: CASSRGLAGGPNTDTQYF
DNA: TGTGCCAGCAGCCGAGGACTAGCGGGAGGGCCGAACACAGATACGCAGTATTTT